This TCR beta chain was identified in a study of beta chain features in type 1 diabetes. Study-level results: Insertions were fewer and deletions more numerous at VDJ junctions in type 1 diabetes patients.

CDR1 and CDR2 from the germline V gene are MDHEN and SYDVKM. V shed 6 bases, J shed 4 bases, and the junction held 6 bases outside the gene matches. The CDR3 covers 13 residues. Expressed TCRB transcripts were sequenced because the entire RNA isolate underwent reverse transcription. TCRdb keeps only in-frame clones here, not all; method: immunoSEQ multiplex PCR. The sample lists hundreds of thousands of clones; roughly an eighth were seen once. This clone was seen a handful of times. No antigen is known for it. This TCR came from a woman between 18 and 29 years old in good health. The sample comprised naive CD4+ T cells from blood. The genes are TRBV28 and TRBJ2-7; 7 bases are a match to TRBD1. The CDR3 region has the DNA TGTGCCAGCAGAGGGGGCCTTGAATACGAGCAGTACGTC. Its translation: CASRGGLEYEQYV.